Here is one T cell receptor beta chain with its context. Its cognate antigen is unknown. Treatment described: oral pan-JAK inhibitor, 5-10 mg twice daily. It was cDNA, reverse transcribed from extracted RNA, that served as the sequencing template. The assay was immunoSEQ multiplex PCR, and TCRdb's table has in-frame clones only and misses some. The profile shows 170,000 or so clones, roughly 50% of them singletons. The data were obtained in a study of CD8+ T cells in alopecia areata. Across the whole study: Oral tofacitinib (5 to 10 mg twice daily) was administered to treated patients. Study findings and constraints: Clonality in the scalp and expanded CD8+ clones ranked among the top 100 were significantly decreased by tofacitinib. Higher clonality was seen in lesional scalp than in normal scalp, especially in alopecia totalis/universalis.

The CDR3 runs to 13 residues. CDR1 and CDR2 (germline): ENHRY, SYGVKD. Trimming took off 3 bases at V and 0 bases at J, with 5 bases between the two ends. This specimen was CD8+ T cells sorted from blood, taken at week 24, from a patient treated with tofacitinib. The TCR was taken from a human donor with alopecia areata. V is TRBV10-3 and J is TRBJ1-1; D not certain. As DNA, the CDR3 is TGTGCCATCAGTGACGAGTTGAACACTGAAGCTTTCTTT. It yields the protein CAISDELNTEAFF.